Included here is one T cell receptor (beta chain) sequence, with context. Its antigen is not identified. Vbeta (60) and Jbeta (13) primers were used in the PCR. The repertoire was sequenced with immunoSEQ multiplex PCR; TCRdb's copy has only in-frame clones and lacks some. The data show about 73,000 clones, roughly 82% seen once. These data come from a study of cytomegalovirus exposure and HLA in healthy donors. Regarding the study as a whole: In an earlier analysis, in 620 or so donors, most V segments appeared productive either ~90% or ~30% of the time.

The receptor was derived from a man aged 70-80 years in good health and CMV-seronegative. The source material was PBMCs.

The CDR3 protein is CSVVLRNTEAFF. In DNA form, the CDR3 reads TGCAGCGTTGTGCTCAGGAACACTGAAGCTTTCTTT. The genes are TRBV29-1 and TRBJ1-1; D gene uncertain. Trimming removed 4 bases at V and 1 base at J, with 7 bases between. CDR1 SQVTM and CDR2 ANQGSEA come from the germline V gene. The CDR3 is 12 amino acids.